Listed here are 21 T cell receptor beta chains from one sample, sequenced in a study of cytomegalovirus exposure and HLA in healthy donors. 13 Jbeta primers and 60 Vbeta primers were used for the PCR. Using immunoSEQ multiplex PCR, the repertoire was profiled, and TCRdb retains in-frame clones only, with some absent. The table records about 160,000 clones, roughly 79% of them present only once. The sequencing input was PBMCs. The source of these receptors is a man aged 35 to 55 in good health and CMV-seronegative.

The chain has TRBV6-6 and TRBJ1-2; the D is unclear. The V end lost 4 bases, the J end lost 7 bases, and 10 bases lay between the germline ends. CDR1 and CDR2 from the germline V gene are MNHNY and SVGAGI (reference sequence). This CDR3 comprises 12 residues. CDR3: CASSSLLGGYTF. In DNA form, the CDR3 reads TGTGCCAGCAGTTCCCTACTTGGTGGCTACACCTTC.

V and J are TRBV5-8 and TRBJ2-7; perhaps TRBD2 as D (6 bases). V was shortened by 6 bases and J by 0 bases, with 19 bases between the two germline ends. CDR3 length: 16 amino acids. CDR1 is SGHTS and CDR2 is YDEGEE in the germline V gene. Here the CDR3 DNA reads TGTGCCAGCACCCTGGAGGTTTTCGGGAGCTCCTACGAGCAGTACTTC. It specifies CASTLEVFGSSYEQYF.

This chain uses TRBV5-1 with TRBJ2-3; TRBD1 matches 9 bases. The CDR3 covers 16 residues. After removal of 1 base from V and 2 bases from J, the junction contained 5 bases not matched to a gene. Looked up from germline, CDR1 is SGHRS and CDR2 is YFSETQ. CDR3 nucleotide sequence: TGCGCCAGCAGCTTGCCCCGGACAGGGGACACAGATACGCAGTATTTT. It translates to CASSLPRTGDTDTQYF.

The chain uses TRBV27 and TRBJ2-2, with 10 bases aligning to TRBD1. After removal of 2 bases from V and 2 bases from J, the junction contained 14 bases not matched to a gene. This CDR3 region has 20 residues. The germline V gene has CDR1 MNHEY and CDR2 SMNVEV (reference sequence). The chain's CDR3 is CASSLIPGQGPLGNTGELFF. The CDR3 nucleotides are TGTGCCAGCAGTTTAATTCCGGGACAGGGGCCCTTAGGAAACACCGGGGAGCTGTTTTTT.

This chain uses TRBV6-1 with TRBJ2-5, with a possible D match to TRBD1 (5 bases). Germline CDR1 MNHNS, CDR2 SASEGT. Trimming shortened V by 1 base and J by 3 bases, and 12 bases separated the two germline ends. The CDR3 loop spans 15 amino acids. The CDR3: CASSEGTQGKETQYF. The DNA for the CDR3 is TGTGCCAGCAGTGAAGGCACCCAGGGAAAAGAGACCCAGTACTTC.

In this sample, this clone turned up a few times. The gene calls are TRBV5-4 and TRBJ1-2; the match to TRBD1 covers 7 bases. Germline V lookup: CDR1 SGHNT, CDR2 YYREEE (reference sequence). This CDR3 has 14 amino acids. The V segment lost 0 bases and the J segment 8 bases; nucleotides outside the gene matches: 7. CDR3 sequence: CASSLDGTVGGYTF. For the CDR3, the DNA is TGTGCCAGCAGCTTGGACGGGACAGTGGGCGGCTACACCTTC.

Comments on this clone: At one end the junction does not follow the germline gene, possibly because of a read error. This sequence joins TRBV4-1 and TRBJ1-3; D unclear. The CDR3 length is 16 residues. From germline, CDR1 is MGHRA and CDR2 YSYEKL. CDR3: CASSQEPGNIGNAIYF. Written as DNA, the CDR3 is TGCGCCAGCAGCCAAGAGCCGGGTAACATTGGAAACGCCATATATTTT.

This clone was counted once. V is TRBV7-2 and J is TRBJ1-2; 9 bases fit TRBD1. Germline V gene sequence: CDR1 SGHTA, CDR2 FQGNSA. V dropped 4 bases and J dropped 8; count of bases not matched to a gene: 5. The length of the CDR3 is 13 residues. CDR3 amino acids: CASSSTGGRGYTF. CDR3 bases: TGTGCCAGCAGCTCGACAGGGGGAAGGGGCTACACCTTC.

This sequence joins TRBV6-5 and TRBJ1-1, with 7 bases identical to TRBD1. The CDR3 length is 14 residues. In germline, CDR1 is MNHEY, CDR2 SVGAGI. V lost 5 bases, J lost 1 base, and 4 bases stayed unmatched. The CDR3 is CASSPGGENTEAFF. CDR3 sequence (DNA): TGTGCCAGCAGTCCAGGGGGTGAGAACACTGAAGCTTTCTTT.

DNA for the CDR3: TGTGCCAGCAGCTCCGGGACTAGCGGGAGGGTAACAGATACGCAGTATTTT. It encodes CASSSGTSGRVTDTQYF. The chain carries TRBV7-9 and TRBJ2-3; 16 bases align to TRBD2. This CDR3 is built from 17 residues. Germline trimming cut 4 bases from V and 3 bases from J; bases unmatched to any gene: 4. CDR1 SEHNR and CDR2 FQNEAQ come from the germline V gene (reference sequence).

The rearrangement uses TRBV6-5 and TRBJ1-2; 7 positions match TRBD1. This CDR3 is 14 amino acids long. After removal of 5 bases from V and 8 bases from J, the junction contained 11 bases not matched to a gene. CDR1 is MNHEY and CDR2 is SVGAGI in the germline V gene. The CDR3 region is CASSDFTGDRGYTF. The DNA for the CDR3 is TGTGCCAGCAGTGACTTCACAGGGGATCGGGGCTACACCTTC.

This clone was seen more than once but under ten times. J is TRBJ2-1 and V is TRBV4-2; 10 nucleotides line up with TRBD2. The CDR3 sequence is 21 residues long. The V and J ends lost 0 bases and 2 bases, in that order; junction bases with no gene match: 16. Germline V lookup: CDR1 LGHNA, CDR2 YNFKEQ. The CDR3 is CASSQDPAGAASGSTYNEQFF. In DNA form, the CDR3 reads TGTGCCAGCAGCCAAGATCCCGCAGGGGCAGCTAGCGGGAGTACCTACAATGAGCAGTTCTTC.

This chain uses TRBV19 with TRBJ2-5; 8 bases are a match to TRBD2. V was clipped by 0 bases and J by 1 base; unmatched bases: 1. The germline CDR1 and CDR2 sequences are LNHDA and SQIVND (reference sequence). The CDR3 totals 15 residues. Written as DNA, the CDR3 is TGTGCCAGTAGTATAGATCGGGAGGGCCAAGAGACCCAGTACTTC. It is translated as CASSIDREGQETQYF.

Note on this clone: At the DNA level, this CDR3 is encoded by other sequences in the same sample as well. The genes are TRBV18 and TRBJ2-7; TRBD1 matches at 8 bases. In germline, CDR1 is KGHSH, CDR2 LQKENI. This CDR3 has 13 amino acids. Losses at the gene ends were 2 bases for V and 6 bases for J; bases not matched to a gene: 3. The CDR3 loop is CASSPTTGAEQYV. The CDR3 DNA sequence: TGTGCCAGCTCACCAACGACAGGGGCCGAGCAGTACGTC.

The chain is built from TRBV7-2 and TRBJ2-7; no definite D call. Trimming cost V 0 bases and J 3 bases, with 9 bases left between them. CDR1 and CDR2 from the germline V gene are SGHTA and FQGNSA. This CDR3 contains 14 residues. CDR3 protein: CASSLAFGDYEQYF. The CDR3 DNA reads TGTGCCAGCAGCTTAGCGTTCGGTGACTACGAGCAGTACTTC. The entire variable domain, with the rest obtained from reference TRBV7-2 and TRBJ2-7, is as follows: GAGVSQSPSNKVTEKGKDVELRCDPISGHTALYWYRQSLGQGLEFLIYFQGNSAPDKSGLPSDRFSAERTGGSVSTLTIQRTQQEDSAVYLCASSLAFGDYEQYFGPGTRLTVT.

V usage is TRBV7-9 and J usage is TRBJ1-4; weak D call: TRBD1 (5 bases). The CDR3 loop spans 15 amino acids. Germline V gives CDR1 SEHNR, CDR2 FQNEAQ (reference sequence). Trimming removed 2 bases from V and 4 bases from J, with 11 bases in between. The CDR3 DNA reads TGTGCCAGCAGCTTACAAGGGGCCGGTAATGAAAAACTGTTTTTT. Translating gives CASSLQGAGNEKLFF.

The J gene is TRBJ2-1, the V gene TRBV6-1; a weak D match, TRBD2 (5 bases). V shed 6 bases and J shed 0 bases, with 12 bases lying between them. There are 15 residues in the CDR3. Germline assignment: CDR1 MNHNS and CDR2 SASEGT. CDR3 DNA sequence: TGTGCCAGCAGGGAGGCGGTGAGCTCCTACAATGAGCAGTTCTTC. Protein product: CASREAVSSYNEQFF.

The J gene is TRBJ1-2, the V gene TRBV30; the match to TRBD1 covers 9 bases. The ends lost 5 bases at V and 4 bases at J; junction bases unmatched: 8. This CDR3 is built from 14 residues. Germline V CDR1 and CDR2: GTSNPN, SVGIG (reference sequence). DNA of the CDR3: TGTGCCTGGGCCCATTCACAGGGGGCCTATGGCTACACCTTC. Its translation is CAWAHSQGAYGYTF.

The sample holds a few counts of this clone. The CDR3 reads CASRQGSGSYEQYV. In DNA, the CDR3 is TGTGCCTCCCGACAGGGGTCGGGCTCCTACGAGCAGTACGTC. The chain couples TRBV10-3 to TRBJ2-7; the match to TRBD1 covers 8 bases. Losses at the gene ends were 11 bases for V and 0 bases for J; bases not matched to a gene: 9. CDR3 length: 14 residues. Germline loops: CDR1 ENHRY, CDR2 SYGVKD.

The rearrangement uses TRBV9 and TRBJ2-7; 9 nucleotides match TRBD1. Looked up from germline, CDR1 is SGDLS and CDR2 is YYNGEE. The CDR3 contains 16 residues. J gave up 0 bases and V 4 bases, and 8 bases lay outside the gene matches. The CDR3 nucleotides are TGTGCCAGCAGCCTCACCGGGACAGGGAGCTCCTACGAGCAGTACTTC. Encoded protein: CASSLTGTGSSYEQYF.

This chain links TRBV21-1 with TRBJ1-1; the table names TRBD1, a call not compared with the DNA. TRBV21-1 is noted as a pseudogene. The CDR3 is made up of 12 amino acids. DNA of the CDR3: TGTGCCAGCAGCCAGGGCAACACTGAAGCTTTCTTT. Its protein is CASSQGNTEAFF.